A selection of T cell receptor beta chains follows, all from one sample in a study of CD8+ T cells in alopecia areata. TCRdb keeps only in-frame clones here, not all; method: immunoSEQ multiplex PCR. The sample shows tens of thousands of clones, 70% to 85% of them seen only once. Sequences were derived from CD8+ T cells sorted from blood, sampled at approximately week 45, from a patient treated with tofacitinib. The receptors shown here come from a human donor with alopecia areata. CDR3s include the opening cysteine and the closing phenylalanine or tryptophan. The order of the fields is D gene, clone size, J gene, V gene, CDR3 protein, CDR3 DNA. The D gene is left open where the match is weak. Size is stated for part of the rows, as once, few or many counts, or as a class when the clone is expanded.

-,-,TRBJ2-6,TRBV11-2,CASSLGTGTGANVLTF,TGTGCCAGCAGCTTAGGCACAGGGACCGGGGCCAACGTCCTGACTTTC
-,-,TRBJ2-2,TRBV4-3,CASSQGNRETGELFF,TGCGCCAGCAGCCAAGGAAACAGGGAAACCGGGGAGCTGTTTTTT
-,-,TRBJ2-3,TRBV6-5,CASSTDSSDTQYF,TGTGCCAGCAGTACGGACTCCTCAGATACGCAGTATTTT
TRBD1,-,TRBJ2-1,TRBV18,CASSPDRDNEQFF,TGTGCCAGCTCACCGGACAGGGATAATGAGCAGTTCTTC
TRBD2,-,TRBJ2-1,TRBV13,CASSWYGGGYNEQFF,TGTGCCAGCAGCTGGTATGGCGGGGGCTACAATGAGCAGTTCTTC
TRBD1,-,TRBJ2-1,TRBV30,CAWSAGTGGYNEQFF,TGTGCCTGGAGTGCCGGGACAGGGGGCTACAATGAGCAGTTCTTC
-,-,TRBJ2-7,TRBV19,CASSRAPGYPYEQYF,TGTGCCAGTAGTAGGGCGCCGGGTTATCCCTACGAGCAGTACTTC
-,-,TRBJ2-3,TRBV7-9,CASSYLVVGGPDTQYF,TGTGCCAGCAGCTACCTCGTGGTGGGGGGGCCGGATACGCAGTATTTT
TRBD2,-,TRBJ2-3,TRBV2,CASSETSGGATDTQYF,TGTGCCAGCAGTGAGACTAGCGGGGGGGCCACAGATACGCAGTATTTT
-,-,TRBJ2-5,TRBV9,CASTTGGSHGETQYF,TGTGCCAGCACCACGGGGGGCTCCCATGGGGAGACCCAGTACTTC
-,-,TRBJ1-2,TRBV13,CASSLGEDYGYTF,TGTGCCAGCAGCTTAGGGGAAGATTATGGCTACACCTTC
TRBD1,-,TRBJ2-5,TRBV6-1,CASSGTGGGNRLETQYF,TGTGCCAGCAGTGGGACAGGGGGGGGGAATAGGCTGGAGACCCAGTACTTC
-,-,TRBJ2-7,TRBV27,CASSSVGPLGEQYF,TGTGCCAGCAGTTCGGTGGGACCTTTGGGCGAGCAGTACTTC
TRBD1,-,TRBJ1-5,TRBV7-8,CASSSQGARNQPQHF,TGTGCCAGCAGCTCACAGGGGGCCCGGAATCAGCCCCAGCATTTT
-,few,TRBJ1-2,TRBV6-4,CASSEGTNYGYTF,TGTGCCAGCAGTGAGGGGACTAACTATGGCTACACCTTC
TRBD1,-,TRBJ1-1,TRBV27,CASSTQGADTEAFF,TGTGCCAGCAGTACGCAGGGGGCAGATACTGAAGCTTTCTTT
-,-,TRBJ2-7,TRBV7-9,CASSFEGAWEQYF,TGTGCCAGCAGCTTTGAAGGTGCATGGGAGCAGTACTTC
TRBD2,once,TRBJ2-3,TRBV27,CASSLGLAGAMDTDTQYF,TGTGCCAGCAGTTTAGGACTAGCGGGGGCCATGGACACAGATACGCAGTATTTT
-,-,TRBJ2-3,TRBV4-1,CASSKRFETATDTQYF,TGCGCCAGCAGCAAACGCTTTGAGACAGCCACAGATACGCAGTATTTT
TRBD1,-,TRBJ2-5,TRBV7-8,CASSTSGQGVRETQYF,TGTGCCAGCAGCACATCGGGACAGGGGGTTAGGGAGACCCAGTACTTC
-,-,TRBJ2-3,TRBV7-8,CASKLSDFTDTQYF,TGTGCCAGCAAACTCTCTGATTTCACAGATACGCAGTATTTT